The 28 T cell receptor beta chains below come from one sample, sequenced in a study of blood T cell repertoires in COVID-19 (dated by TCRdb to between 2020 and 2021). Receptor libraries were prepared by the immunoSEQ multiplex PCR assay. TCRdb stores this immuneACCESS table with in-frame sequences only. Part of the clones is absent; in the studies checked, under half of the shortfall reflects unresolved V genes, and no reason is known for the rest. For this sample there are 200,000 to 300,000 clones; about 93% appear just once. Of the sample, 0.8% to 0.95% is held by the ten largest clones. The source material was peripheral blood. All receptors derive from a man in his thirties or forties with COVID-19, enrolled during active disease.

This chain joins TRBV6-5 and TRBJ1-2; D perhaps matches TRBD1 (6 bases). Germline CDR1 reads MNHEY; CDR2 reads SVGAGI. V was pared by 8 bases and J by 2 bases, with 15 bases between. The CDR3 runs 14 residues. The CDR3 protein is CASVNPGDNYGYTF. The CDR3 DNA reads TGTGCCAGCGTTAATCCAGGGGACAACTATGGCTACACCTTC.

The chain is built from TRBV5-1 and TRBJ1-2; no clear D gene. The germline CDR1 and CDR2 sequences are SGHRS and YFSETQ. The CDR3 sequence is 16 residues long. The V gene lost 0 bases and the J gene lost 1 base, with 13 bases spanning the gap. The CDR3 DNA reads TGCGCCAGCAGCTTGGAGCCAGCCAAGCGTAACTATGGCTACACCTTC. Translation gives CASSLEPAKRNYGYTF.

The chain recombines TRBV7-9 with TRBJ1-1; 9 positions match TRBD1. V shed 5 bases and J 3 bases; nucleotides not matched to a gene: 7. CDR3 length: 15 amino acids. Per the germline V gene, CDR1 is SEHNR and CDR2 is FQNEAQ (reference sequence). The CDR3 sequence is CASSQGTGYDTEAFF. The DNA of the CDR3 is TGTGCCAGCAGCCAGGGGACAGGGTATGACACTGAAGCTTTCTTT.

The chain carries TRBV3-1 (or the pseudogene TRBV3-2) and TRBJ1-1; no firm D call. Trimming stripped 4 bases from V and 7 bases from J, with 7 bases between. The CDR3 has 11 amino acids. Germline V gene lookup returns CDR1 LGHDT and CDR2 YNNKEL (reference sequence). CDR3 bases: TGTGCCAGCAGCCTAGACAATGAAGCTTTCTTT. This codes for CASSLDNEAFF.

The chain joins TRBV11-3 to TRBJ2-3; 10 nucleotides line up with TRBD1. The CDR3 sequence is 16 residues long. Germline V gene lookup returns CDR1 SGHNT and CDR2 YENEEA. With V trimmed by 5 bases and J by 2 bases, 7 bases remained unmatched. CDR3 loop: CASSRGDRGPTDTQYF. CDR3 nucleotide sequence: TGTGCCAGCAGCCGAGGGGACAGGGGCCCCACAGATACGCAGTATTTT.

The V gene is TRBV9, the J gene TRBJ1-1; 8 bases agree with TRBD1. The V segment lost 4 bases and the J segment 1 base; nucleotides outside the gene matches: 15. In germline, CDR1 is SGDLS, CDR2 YYNGEE. The CDR3 consists of 18 residues. The CDR3: CASSTPPEGTGGNTEAFF. The CDR3 region has the DNA TGTGCCAGCAGCACCCCTCCGGAGGGAACAGGGGGGAACACTGAAGCTTTCTTT.

This clone was picked up one time. CDR3 sequence: CASSEYGSTEAFF. CDR3 nucleotides: TGTGCCAGCAGTGAATATGGGAGCACTGAAGCTTTCTTT. The chain recombines TRBV25-1 with TRBJ1-1, with no clear D. Deletions cut 0 bases from V and 4 bases from J, with 6 bases between. CDR3 length equals 13 residues. Germline V gives CDR1 MGHDK, CDR2 SYGVNS.

This chain uses TRBV7-3 with TRBJ1-4; D uncertain. CDR3 length: 15 residues. Trimming shortened V by 5 bases and J by 5 bases, and 15 bases separated the two germline ends. Germline-derived CDR1 and CDR2 are SGHTA and FQGTGA. The CDR3 reads CASSPRAGSNEKLFF. CDR3 sequence (DNA): TGTGCCAGCAGCCCGCGGGCAGGATCGAATGAAAAACTGTTTTTT.

The rearrangement links TRBV6-2 or TRBV6-3 to TRBJ2-3, with TRBD1 matching 9 bases. This CDR3 comprises 15 residues. Germline V lookup: CDR1 MNHEY, CDR2 SVGEGT. V trimming: 5 bases; J trimming: 4 bases; junction bases outside the gene matches: 7. The CDR3 sequence: CASSTGDRDADTQYF. The CDR3 DNA reads as TGTGCCAGCAGTACGGGGGACAGGGATGCAGATACGCAGTATTTT.

The chain uses TRBV30 and TRBJ1-4; 7 nucleotides match TRBD1. Germline V CDR1 and CDR2: GTSNPN, SVGIG (reference sequence). CDR3 length: 13 residues. V lost 2 bases and J lost 6; bases outside the gene matches: 3. Here the CDR3 DNA reads TGTGCCTGGAGTAAAGGGACAGATGAAAAACTGTTTTTT. It yields the protein CAWSKGTDEKLFF.

This chain links TRBV19 with TRBJ2-2; perhaps TRBD2 as D (5 bases). Between the trimmed V and J ends, which lost 7 bases and 4 bases, there was a span of 10 bases. Germline V gene sequence: CDR1 LNHDA, CDR2 SQIVND (reference sequence). The CDR3 is 13 amino acids. The CDR3 sequence is CASNSRGTGELFF. The CDR3 nucleotides read TGTGCCAGTAATTCCCGGGGCACCGGGGAGCTGTTTTTT.

The chain uses TRBV4-2 and TRBJ2-1; TRBD1 agrees at 10 bases. The J segment lost 3 bases and the V segment lost 1 base, leaving 3 bases of the junction unmatched. CDR3 length equals 16 residues. The germline gives CDR1 LGHNA, CDR2 YNFKEQ. CDR3 residues: CASSQGQGAGYNEQFF. The CDR3 nucleotides read TGTGCCAGCAGCCAAGGACAGGGGGCAGGCTACAATGAGCAGTTCTTC.

The V and J genes are TRBV18 and TRBJ1-3; D uncertain. The V end lost 3 bases, the J end lost 1 base, and 13 bases lay between the germline ends. There are 16 residues in the CDR3. The V gene's germline CDR1 is KGHSH and CDR2 LQKENI. The CDR3 is CASSPEAGKSGNTIYF. CDR3 DNA sequence: TGTGCCAGCTCACCGGAGGCGGGAAAATCTGGAAACACCATATATTTT.

This chain connects TRBV19 to TRBJ1-2; D may be TRBD1 (6 bases). Deletions cut 7 bases from V and 5 bases from J, with 17 bases between. CDR1 LNHDA and CDR2 SQIVND come from the germline V gene (reference sequence). This CDR3 is 14 amino acids long. In DNA, the CDR3 is TGTGCCAGTATCGGGTCCGACAGGATATATGGCTACACCTTC. Residues: CASIGSDRIYGYTF.

CDR3 bases: TGTGCCAGCAGCTTAGTCGGATTAGTAGCGGATACGCAGTATTTT. This encodes CASSLVGLVADTQYF. The chain carries TRBV11-2 and TRBJ2-3; D perhaps matches TRBD2 (5 bases). CDR1 and CDR2 (germline): SGHAT, FQNNGV. The CDR3 extends over 15 amino acids. The V end was cut by 1 base, the J end by 6 bases, with 14 bases between.

This rearrangement joins TRBV29-1 to TRBJ2-1, with TRBD1 identical over 7 bases. V trimming: 6 bases; J trimming: 6 bases; junction bases outside the gene matches: 14. This CDR3 has 15 residues. Germline-derived CDR1 and CDR2 are SQVTM and ANQGSEA. The CDR3 is CSVPRQHTGANEQFF. In DNA form, the CDR3 reads TGCAGCGTACCGAGACAACATACAGGGGCCAATGAGCAGTTCTTC.

CDR3 DNA: TGTGCCAGTAGTGTGACGGGGGGGACCGGGGAGCTGTTTTTT. It yields the protein CASSVTGGTGELFF. This chain links TRBV19 with TRBJ2-2, with 8 bases that match TRBD2. Germline V lookup: CDR1 LNHDA, CDR2 SQIVND (reference sequence). This CDR3 is 14 amino acids long. The V and J ends lost 5 bases and 5 bases, in that order; junction bases with no gene match: 4.

The chain links TRBV3-1 (or the pseudogene TRBV3-2) to TRBJ1-5; D gene uncertain. The germline V gene encodes CDR1 LGHDT and CDR2 YNNKEL (reference sequence). The CDR3 is 19 residues long. V lost 0 bases, J lost 0 bases, and 18 bases lay in between. The CDR3 DNA is TGTGCCAGCAGCCAAGAGGAGGGAAACTTCCACCATAGCAATCAGCCCCAGCATTTT. This translates into CASSQEEGNFHHSNQPQHF.

The rearrangement uses TRBV10-2 and TRBJ2-2; TRBD1 matches at 8 bases. V shed 6 bases, J shed 0 bases, and the junction held 6 bases outside the gene matches. Germline CDR1 and CDR2: WSHSY and SAAADI. This CDR3 spans 16 amino acids. The CDR3 coding sequence is TGCGCCAGCAGGGCGGGACAGGCCGCGAACACCGGGGAGCTGTTTTTT. Protein sequence: CASRAGQAANTGELFF.

The gene calls are TRBV19 and TRBJ2-5; maybe TRBD2 (6 bases). The CDR3 has 14 residues. CDR1 is LNHDA and CDR2 is SQIVND in the germline V gene (reference sequence). V was pared by 6 bases and J by 5 bases, with 16 bases between. CDR3 bases: TGTGCCAGTAGGCGGGACTTGGTGGCTGAGACCCAGTACTTC. It yields the protein CASRRDLVAETQYF.

The chain joins TRBV3-1 (or the pseudogene TRBV3-2) to TRBJ1-1; 10 nucleotides match TRBD1. Trimming took 4 bases from V and 4 from J; bases not matched to a gene: 12. This CDR3 has 17 amino acids. Per germline, CDR1 LGHDT and CDR2 YNNKEL (reference sequence). As DNA, the CDR3 is TGTGCCAGCAGCCGGCTAAGACAGGGGGCGGGTGGCACTGAAGCTTTCTTT. Translation gives CASSRLRQGAGGTEAFF.

The chain recombines TRBV9 with TRBJ2-1; D gene unclear. CDR3 length equals 15 residues. Germline V gene data show CDR1 as SGDLS and CDR2 as YYNGEE. Trimming stripped 2 bases from V and 2 bases from J, with 11 bases between. CDR3 region: CASSVGWSPYNEQFF. DNA of the CDR3: TGTGCCAGCAGCGTCGGTTGGAGCCCCTACAATGAGCAGTTCTTC.

This clone is a singleton in its sample. This rearrangement joins TRBV28 to TRBJ2-7, with 10 bases fitting TRBD1. The CDR3 has 14 amino acids. The V segment lost 5 bases and the J segment 3 bases; nucleotides outside the gene matches: 4. The germline V gene encodes CDR1 MDHEN and CDR2 SYDVKM. CDR3 sequence: CASSPGQGSYEQYF. For the CDR3, the DNA is TGTGCCAGCAGTCCGGGACAGGGGAGCTACGAGCAGTACTTC. Full variable domain (rest looked up from reference TRBV28 and TRBJ2-7): DVKVTQSSRYLVKRTGEKVFLECVQDMDHENMFWYRQDPGLGLRLIYFSYDVKMKEKGDIPEGYSVSREKKERFSLILESASTNQTSMYLCASSPGQGSYEQYFGPGTRLTVT.

The chain joins TRBV9 to TRBJ2-3, with a possible D match to TRBD1 (6 bases). The germline V and J ends were trimmed by 3 bases and 1 base, with 15 bases remaining between them. Germline CDR1 reads SGDLS; CDR2 reads YYNGEE. The CDR3 loop spans 16 amino acids. In DNA form, the CDR3 reads TGTGCCAGCAGCGAGACCCCGGGACAAGGCACAGATACGCAGTATTTT. This codes for CASSETPGQGTDTQYF.

This clone was picked up a small number of times. The chain uses TRBV11-2 and TRBJ2-3, with 9 bases fitting TRBD2. The CDR3 runs 16 residues. The junction had 10 bases not matched to a gene; V was cut back by 3 bases and J by 6 bases. Germline CDR1 reads SGHAT; CDR2 reads FQNNGV. The CDR3 region has the DNA TGTGCCAGCAGCTTGTTAAGCGGGGGGAGGTGGGATACGCAGTATTTT. Translated, it gives CASSLLSGGRWDTQYF.

The genes are TRBV14 and TRBJ2-1; D might be TRBD2 (6 bases). This CDR3 region has 15 residues. Germline V CDR1 and CDR2: SGHDN, FVKESK. V was clipped by 2 bases and J by 0 bases, with 8 bases between them. In DNA, the CDR3 is TGTGCCAGCAGCCAAACGGGACTCTCCTACAATGAGCAGTTCTTC. It translates to CASSQTGLSYNEQFF.

The chain has TRBV10-3 and TRBJ1-6; D perhaps matches TRBD1 (6 bases). V dropped 5 bases and J dropped 10 bases, with 9 bases sitting between them. Germline V gene data show CDR1 as ENHRY and CDR2 as SYGVKD. This CDR3 contains 12 residues. CDR3 coding DNA: TGTGCCATCAGTACAGGGAACTCACCCCTCCACTTT. Its translation is CAISTGNSPLHF.

This clone was observed a handful of times. This rearrangement joins TRBV7-2 to TRBJ1-2, with 8 bases lining up with TRBD1. Germline values: CDR1 SGHTA, CDR2 FQGNSA. The CDR3 has 14 amino acids. V trimming: 5 bases; J trimming: 4 bases; junction bases outside the gene matches: 6. The CDR3 coding sequence is TGTGCCAGCAGCCAGGGGGCAGCCTTCTATGGCTACACCTTC. Amino acids: CASSQGAAFYGYTF.